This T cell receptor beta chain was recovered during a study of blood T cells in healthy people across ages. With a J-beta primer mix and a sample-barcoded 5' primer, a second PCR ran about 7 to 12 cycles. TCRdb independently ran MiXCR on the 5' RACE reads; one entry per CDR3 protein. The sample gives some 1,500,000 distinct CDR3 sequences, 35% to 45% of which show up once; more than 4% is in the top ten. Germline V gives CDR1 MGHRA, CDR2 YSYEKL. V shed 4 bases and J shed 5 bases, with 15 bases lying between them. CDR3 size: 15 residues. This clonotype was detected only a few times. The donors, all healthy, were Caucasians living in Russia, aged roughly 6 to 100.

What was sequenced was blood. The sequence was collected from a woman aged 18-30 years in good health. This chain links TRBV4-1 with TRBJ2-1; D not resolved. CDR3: CASSPRGAMHNEQFF. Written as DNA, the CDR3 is TGCGCCAGCAGCCCTCGTGGAGCAATGCACAATGAGCAGTTCTTC.